There are many counts of the clone carrying this T cell receptor (beta chain). Its matching antigen is unknown. The entry originates in a study of T cells in Graves' hyperthyroidism and ophthalmopathy. Notes on the study in general: It was a median around 6 months before onset that the model predicted ophthalmopathy. Blood also contained most expanded thyroid clonotypes above 0.001.

The germline V gene encodes CDR1 MNHNS and CDR2 SASEGT. V was shortened by 8 bases and J by 9 bases, with 14 bases between the two germline ends. This CDR3 is 13 amino acids long. The investigators amplified TCR beta CDR3 regions from RNA transcripts. An initial round of RT-PCR targeting the TCR CDR3 relied on the HTBI primer set. In TCRdb, the multiplex PCR reads were re-called with MiXCR into one record per CDR3 protein. The sample has over 500,000 distinct CDR3 sequences; 46% are singletons. Exclusion criteria comprised uncontrolled infection, other autoimmune disease, pregnancy or lactation. Diagnoses rested on clinical symptoms, serum thyroxine and TRAb, thyroid ultrasound and orbital computed tomography.

The sample was peripheral blood or thyroid tissue (not recorded which). The chain links TRBV6-1 to TRBJ1-6, with D unresolved. This TCR came from an adult woman with Graves' disease, either hyperthyroidism or ophthalmopathy (not recorded which). CDR3 coding DNA: TGTGCCAGCGGGTCCAGCTGGCGTTCACCCCTCCACTTT. Amino acid sequence: CASGSSWRSPLHF.